This record concerns one T cell receptor (beta chain) sequence. Its antigen is still unknown. V shed 6 bases and J shed 3 bases, with 12 bases lying between them. The CDR3 is made up of 13 amino acids. CDR1 and CDR2 (germline): MNHEY, SVGAGI. These data originate in a study of cytomegalovirus exposure and HLA in healthy donors. Study outcomes and limitations: In a later analysis, several top co-occurrence clusters appeared linked to parvovirus B19, influenza, CMV and Epstein-Barr virus. Generally TCR sequences proved uncommon, though certain public TCRs appeared in numerous donors. Fewer N-insertions than the roughly 670-donor mean were reportedly shown by an Asian-associated ancestry cluster in a later analysis.

Amplification used 60 Vbeta primers and 13 Jbeta primers. Libraries were prepared by immunoSEQ multiplex PCR; TCRdb keeps only in-frame clonotypes and omits some of them. The sample carries approximately 120,000 clones, about three quarters recorded once. The sample consisted of PBMCs. The sequence derives from a middle-aged woman in good health and CMV-seronegative. This chain connects TRBV6-5 to TRBJ2-7; D possibly corresponds to TRBD2 (6 bases). For the CDR3, the DNA is TGTGCCAGCAGGCCGGGACTCATCTACGAGCAGTACTTC. Amino acid sequence: CASRPGLIYEQYF.